These 24 T cell receptor beta chains were sequenced from one sample in a study of cytomegalovirus exposure and HLA in healthy donors. Primers included in the PCR were 60 Vbeta and 13 Jbeta primers. The repertoire was sequenced with immunoSEQ multiplex PCR; TCRdb's copy has only in-frame clones and lacks some. Altogether about 270,000 clones are present, roughly two thirds being singletons, with the ten largest covering under 2.5%. Source material: PBMCs. The receptors come from a female donor in good health and CMV-seronegative.

As to this clone: A read error is likely, as this CDR3 ends without the conserved phenylalanine or tryptophan. The chain uses TRBV19 and TRBJ2-7, with D perhaps TRBD1 (7 bases). Germline V gene sequence: CDR1 LNHDA, CDR2 SQIVND (reference sequence). The V and J ends lost 3 bases and 2 bases respectively, with 17 bases between them. This CDR3 has 16 residues. The CDR3 DNA reads TGTGCCAGTAGTATCAGTGTGGCGGGGACAGCCTACGAGCAGTACCTC. This translates into CASSISVAGTAYEQYL.

V usage is TRBV19 and J usage is TRBJ1-1, with 12 bases aligning to TRBD1. With V trimmed by 2 bases and J by 10 bases, 11 bases remained unmatched. Germline V lookup: CDR1 LNHDA, CDR2 SQIVND (reference sequence). This CDR3 is built from 16 residues. The CDR3 DNA sequence: TGTGCCAGTAGTATATCCGGGACAGGGGGCAAAGGTATAGCTTTCTTT. Protein sequence: CASSISGTGGKGIAFF.

With respect to this clone: Compared with germline, one end of the junction differs, possibly owing to a read error. This sequence joins TRBV7-9 and TRBJ1-5, with D perhaps matching TRBD1 (5 bases). The CDR3 is made up of 15 amino acids. Per the germline V gene, CDR1 is SEHNR and CDR2 is FQNEAQ (reference sequence). The CDR3 DNA is TGTTCCAGCAGCACCGGGACTAAAGATTACCAGCCCCAGCATTTT. Its protein is CSSSTGTKDYQPQHF.

The genes are TRBV14 and TRBJ2-5; 9 positions match TRBD1. Germline lookup yields CDR1 SGHDN and CDR2 FVKESK. The CDR3 has 17 amino acids. After removal of 4 bases from V and 2 bases from J, the junction contained 11 bases not matched to a gene. The CDR3 is CASSLWGQGIGQETQYF. Here the CDR3 DNA reads TGTGCCAGCAGCCTTTGGGGACAGGGAATAGGACAAGAGACCCAGTACTTC.

This clone showed up just a few times. This CDR3 is CATSSQLGRTYEQYF. The CDR3 DNA sequence: TGTGCCACCAGCAGTCAACTCGGACGGACATACGAGCAGTACTTC. The chain uses TRBV15 and TRBJ2-5; D perhaps matches TRBD1 (5 bases). The DNA end is a closer match to TRBJ2-7, so the J assignment may be wrong. Per germline, CDR1 LNHNV and CDR2 YYDKDF (reference sequence). CDR3 length: 15 amino acids.

CDR3 nucleotide sequence: TGTGCCAGCAGCTTCGGACTAGCGGGATTAGGCGAGCAGTACTTC. Its protein product is CASSFGLAGLGEQYF. The rearrangement uses TRBV7-2 and TRBJ2-7; TRBD2 matches at 12 bases. Trimming took 3 bases from V and 6 from J; bases not matched to a gene: 6. CDR1 is SGHTA, CDR2 FQGNSA, per germline. This CDR3 region has 15 residues.

The V and J genes are TRBV28 and TRBJ2-1; a possible D gene is TRBD2 (5 bases). This CDR3 has 13 residues. V was shortened by 3 bases and J by 6 bases, with 9 bases between the two germline ends. Germline V gives CDR1 MDHEN, CDR2 SYDVKM. The CDR3 sequence: CASSLPGINEQFF. The DNA of the CDR3 is TGTGCCAGCAGTTTGCCGGGGATCAATGAGCAGTTCTTC.

The J gene is TRBJ1-2, the V gene TRBV6-1; D is uncertain. CDR3 length: 13 residues. CDR1 is MNHNS and CDR2 is SASEGT in the germline V gene. V gave up 2 bases and J gave up 8 bases, with 12 bases separating them. The CDR3 nucleotides are TGTGCCAGCAGTGAAACAGAGAGAAGGGGCTACACCTTC. Translation: CASSETERRGYTF.

The V and J genes are TRBV10-3 and TRBJ2-1, with TRBD2 matching 13 bases. This CDR3 contains 18 residues. The V and J ends lost 2 bases and 6 bases, in that order; junction bases with no gene match: 10. Germline CDR1 ENHRY, CDR2 SYGVKD. The CDR3 protein is CAISEPSGGLAGPNEQFF. For the CDR3, the DNA is TGTGCCATCAGTGAGCCTTCCGGGGGACTAGCGGGACCCAATGAGCAGTTCTTC.

V gene TRBV5-6 combines with J gene TRBJ2-5; 8 bases line up with TRBD1. The CDR3 is made up of 17 amino acids. Germline V gene lookup returns CDR1 SGHDT and CDR2 YYEEEE. J gave up 2 bases and V 0 bases, and 9 bases lay outside the gene matches. This chain's CDR3 is CASSLGLVRQGQETQYF. Here the CDR3 DNA reads TGTGCCAGCAGCTTGGGTTTGGTCCGACAGGGGCAAGAGACCCAGTACTTC.

The chain combines TRBV18 with TRBJ2-7; 14 positions agree with TRBD2. Losses at the gene ends were 6 bases for V and 6 bases for J; bases not matched to a gene: 10. This CDR3 is built from 16 residues. Germline V gives CDR1 KGHSH, CDR2 LQKENI. CDR3 loop: CASSQGLAGVGGEQYF. The CDR3 DNA sequence: TGTGCCAGCTCCCAGGGACTAGCGGGAGTCGGCGGCGAGCAGTACTTC.

The gene calls are TRBV28 and TRBJ2-1, with 14 bases matching TRBD2. The CDR3 spans 16 residues. Germline CDR1 is MDHEN and CDR2 is SYDVKM. The V and J ends lost 6 bases and 7 bases, in that order; junction bases with no gene match: 8. The CDR3 DNA reads TGTGCCAGCAGCCGACTGGGACTAGCGGGAGAGAATGAGCAGTTCTTC. Its translation: CASSRLGLAGENEQFF.

The rearrangement links TRBV7-2 to TRBJ2-1; a possible D gene is TRBD1 (5 bases). CDR3 size: 15 residues. The V gene lost 5 bases and the J gene lost 1 base, with 12 bases spanning the gap. Germline lookup yields CDR1 SGHTA and CDR2 FQGNSA. The CDR3: CASSQARASYNEQFF. The DNA for the CDR3 is TGTGCCAGCAGCCAAGCCAGGGCATCCTACAATGAGCAGTTCTTC.

This chain joins TRBV28 and TRBJ1-1; no reliable D call. Per the germline V gene, CDR1 is MDHEN and CDR2 is SYDVKM. CDR3 length equals 13 residues. With 1 base removed from V and 4 bases from J, the gap between germline ends came to 7 bases. CDR3 sequence (DNA): TGTGCCAGCAGTTTATCGGGGTTCACTGAAGCTTTCTTT. As protein: CASSLSGFTEAFF. The full variable domain, with the rest looked up from reference TRBV28 and TRBJ1-1, is DVKVTQSSRYLVKRTGEKVFLECVQDMDHENMFWYRQDPGLGLRLIYFSYDVKMKEKGDIPEGYSVSREKKERFSLILESASTNQTSMYLCASSLSGFTEAFFGQGTRLTVV.

This clone was observed a single time. The chain carries TRBV25-1 and TRBJ2-1; 9 bases align to TRBD2. The V segment lost 3 bases and the J segment 0 bases; nucleotides outside the gene matches: 6. The CDR3 spans 17 residues. Germline V CDR1 and CDR2: MGHDK, SYGVNS. The CDR3 DNA sequence: TGTGCCAGCAGTGATTGGGTTAGCGGGAGCTCCTACAATGAGCAGTTCTTC. Its translation is CASSDWVSGSSYNEQFF. Complete variable domain (other parts from reference TRBV25-1 and TRBJ2-1): EADIYQTPRYLVIGTGKKITLECSQTMGHDKMYWYQQDPGMELHLIHYSYGVNSTEKGDLSSESTVSRIRTEHFPLTLESARPSHTSQYLCASSDWVSGSSYNEQFFGPGTRLTVL.

This clone came up a few times. The chain combines TRBV7-3 with TRBJ2-3; 7 bases map to TRBD2. V lost 5 bases, J lost 2 bases, and 7 bases stayed unmatched. Germline V gives CDR1 SGHTA, CDR2 FQGTGA. The CDR3 is made up of 15 amino acids. CDR3 in DNA: TGTGCCAGCAGCGTCTCTAGCGGTTACACAGATACGCAGTATTTT. Protein sequence: CASSVSSGYTDTQYF. Variable domain in full (rest from reference TRBV7-3 and TRBJ2-3): GAGVSQTPSNKVTEKGKYVELRCDPISGHTALYWYRQSLGQGPEFLIYFQGTGAADDSGLPNDRFFAVRPEGSVSTLKIQRTERGDSAVYLCASSVSSGYTDTQYFGPGTRLTVL.

The chain is built from TRBV10-3 and TRBJ2-6; no clear D gene. Germline loops: CDR1 ENHRY, CDR2 SYGVKD. The CDR3 spans 15 residues. V was shortened by 2 bases and J by 0 bases, with 5 bases between the two germline ends. CDR3 amino acids: CAISESPSGANVLTF. The CDR3 DNA is TGTGCCATCAGTGAGAGCCCCTCTGGGGCCAACGTCCTGACTTTC.

As to this clone: The identical CDR3 is also encoded by other nucleotide sequences in the sample. The chain uses TRBV10-1 and TRBJ2-5; D remains ambiguous. From germline, CDR1 is WNHNN and CDR2 SYGVQD (reference sequence). Trimming shortened V by 2 bases and J by 3 bases, and 4 bases separated the two germline ends. This CDR3 is built from 12 residues. CDR3 region: CASSEGEETQYF. Here the CDR3 DNA reads TGCGCCAGCAGTGAGGGAGAAGAGACCCAGTACTTC.

The gene calls are TRBV5-3 and TRBJ1-1; 9 bases are a match to TRBD1. TRBV5-3 is an ORF, and what it does is uncertain. The ends lost 2 bases at V and 6 bases at J; junction bases unmatched: 23. The CDR3 runs to 20 residues. CDR3 bases: TGTGCCAGAAGCTTACATGGACAGGGGATCTCCAGGCATGATCGCGCTGAAGCTTTCTTT. This codes for CARSLHGQGISRHDRAEAFF.

This chain links TRBV5-1 with TRBJ1-2, with D unresolved. Deletions cut 2 bases from V and 6 bases from J, with 14 bases between. The germline gives CDR1 SGHRS, CDR2 YFSETQ. CDR3 length: 14 residues. In DNA, the CDR3 is TGCGCCAGCAGCTTTTCAGTCCGGCAGGATGGCTACACCTTC. Translated, it gives CASSFSVRQDGYTF.

This clone was observed a few times. This chain joins TRBV5-1 and TRBJ2-7; D unclear. Deletions cut 0 bases from V and 4 bases from J, with 11 bases between. Germline V gene lookup returns CDR1 SGHRS and CDR2 YFSETQ. The CDR3 totals 14 residues. Written as DNA, the CDR3 is TGCGCCAGCAGCTTGGACCAGGCCGGTTACGAGCAGTACTTC. The encoded protein is CASSLDQAGYEQYF.

The chain carries TRBV6-6 and TRBJ2-3, with 9 nucleotides matching TRBD1. The CDR3 is made up of 15 amino acids. Germline values: CDR1 MNHNY, CDR2 SVGAGI (reference sequence). V dropped 9 bases and J dropped 3; count of bases not matched to a gene: 10. The CDR3 nucleotides read TGTGCCAGTCAGTCGTGGACAGGGGAAACAGATACGCAGTATTTT. Translated, it gives CASQSWTGETDTQYF.

This sequence joins TRBV4-2 and TRBJ2-7; maybe TRBD2 (5 bases). In germline, CDR1 is LGHNA, CDR2 YNFKEQ. V was cut by 3 bases and J by 0 bases, with 15 bases left in between. The length of the CDR3 is 16 residues. The CDR3 sequence is CASSQETSVSSYEQYF. CDR3 DNA sequence: TGTGCCAGCAGCCAGGAAACTAGTGTGAGCTCCTACGAGCAGTACTTC.

This clone showed up just a few times. This chain connects TRBV6-5 to TRBJ2-5; 7 positions agree with TRBD1. TRBJ2-7 matches the DNA end more closely, so the J call is doubtful. CDR1 and CDR2 (germline): MNHEY, SVGAGI. This CDR3 spans 14 amino acids. CDR3 bases: TGTGCCAGCAGTTTTAACAGGGGTAGCTACGAGCAGTACTTC. This codes for CASSFNRGSYEQYF.